This entry describes one T cell receptor beta chain. This clonotype was detected ten times or more. Its antigen is still unknown. The junction and the germline gene differ at one end; a read error may be behind it. TCR beta CDR3 regions were amplified from RNA transcripts. The first round of RT-PCR for the TCR CDR3 was performed with the HTBI primer set and the Qiagen OneStep RT-PCR kit. A second multiplex PCR round built the libraries, followed by size selection and purification. Sequencing of the libraries was done on an Illumina HiSeq2000 using paired-end 100 bp reads. The original pipeline was this. SOAPnuke was used to process the raw data, throwing out any read that contained adapters or uncalled bases, had a mean Phred below 15, or lacked an exact constant-primer or identifier match. COPE v1.2.5 was used to merge the high-quality paired reads, and each unique nucleotide sequence was defined as a clonotype. MiTCR v1.1 was used to align clonotypes to the IMGT TRBV, TRBD and TRBJ reference segments. The analysis was restricted to V-J combinations with a frequency above 0.0001, which together covered around 99% of the repertoires. The TCS score was defined as the ratio of F50 (clonal expansion) to E x V (chaos), calculated using BLOSUM62-based TCRdist between CDR3 peptides within each V-J. Welch's t-statistics and random forest reduced roughly 530 V-J features to 13, which were used in a naive Bayes classifier (R e1071). The public reads were reprocessed in TCRdb via fastp at Q25 and MiXCR, keeping in-frame beta chains. Each record represents a unique CDR3 protein, reported with the most common genes and DNA among its rows. What appears here as the V and J calls and clone size reflects TCRdb's work, not the paper's. The sample table shows about 640,000 distinct CDR3 sequences, and around 20% are seen once. The top ten clones comprise approximately 30% of the sample.

The sample comes from a study of T cells in Graves' hyperthyroidism and ophthalmopathy (dated by TCRdb to about 2019). About the study as a whole: Peripheral blood samples were taken at the time of initial diagnosis, prior to any treatment. To identify distinguishing TCR V-J signatures, a discovery cohort of some 100 patients was used, comprising 40 to 45 with Graves' ophthalmopathy and around 57 with stable Graves' hyperthyroidism. Prospective prediction of ophthalmopathy was tested in an independent validation cohort of 18 to 20 hyperthyroidism patients and 17 patients who later progressed to ophthalmopathy. The roughly 100 discovery patients were randomly divided into training and test sets at a 7:3 ratio. In addition, the study compared T-cell repertoires in thyroid tissue and in blood from roughly 6 Graves' hyperthyroidism patients. After sampling, hyperthyroidism patients received methimazole starting at 30 mg daily, and ophthalmopathy patients received high-dose intravenous methylprednisolone. According to the paper, TCR Vbeta CDR3 sequencing was carried out on 135 peripheral blood samples, which came from 40 to 45 ophthalmopathy, approximately 78 hyperthyroidism and about 17 progressor patients. Results and caveats for the whole study, not just this receptor: A model built on a 13 V-J signature distinguished ophthalmopathy from stable hyperthyroidism, reaching 87.88% sensitivity and 81.08% specificity in cross-validation and 80%/75% in testing. Most expanded thyroid clonotypes (frequency above 0.001) were also detected in blood, a finding suggesting that blood repertoires may reflect thyroid immune responses. In validation, progression to ophthalmopathy was predicted by the model with more than 65% sensitivity and 72.22% specificity, a median of approximately 7.1 months before onset. No statistical method was used to fix the sample size in advance, and group allocation was not hidden from the investigators.

In the ophthalmopathy patients, disease was moderately to severely active, with a Clinical Activity Score of 3 or more, a NOSPECS grade of 4 or more, and a duration of less than 3 months. Patients with uncontrolled infections, other autoimmune diseases, pregnancy or lactation were excluded. Diagnoses were established on the basis of clinical symptoms, serum thyroxine and TRAb, thyroid ultrasound, and orbital computed tomography. PBMCs were isolated from about 10 ml of fresh peripheral blood by Ficoll-Paque density gradient centrifugation. Total RNA was extracted using Trizol reagent, and RNA quality was assessed on an Agilent 2100 Bioanalyzer. From the germline V gene (reference sequence), CDR1 is MNHEY and CDR2 is SMNVEV. The cysteine opens and the phenylalanine closes a CDR3 of 14 amino acids. The sequence is cut down to CDR3 DNA, 42 bases in frame from base 1.

Sample: blood. The rearrangement joined TRBV27 to TRBJ1-1, and TRBD1 aligns with 7 junction nucleotides. This TCR was sampled from a man in his thirties or forties with Graves' ophthalmopathy. DNA sequence: TGTGCCAGCAGTTTGGGACAGTTGAACGCTGAAGCTTTCTTT. Protein translation: CASSLGQLNAEAFF.